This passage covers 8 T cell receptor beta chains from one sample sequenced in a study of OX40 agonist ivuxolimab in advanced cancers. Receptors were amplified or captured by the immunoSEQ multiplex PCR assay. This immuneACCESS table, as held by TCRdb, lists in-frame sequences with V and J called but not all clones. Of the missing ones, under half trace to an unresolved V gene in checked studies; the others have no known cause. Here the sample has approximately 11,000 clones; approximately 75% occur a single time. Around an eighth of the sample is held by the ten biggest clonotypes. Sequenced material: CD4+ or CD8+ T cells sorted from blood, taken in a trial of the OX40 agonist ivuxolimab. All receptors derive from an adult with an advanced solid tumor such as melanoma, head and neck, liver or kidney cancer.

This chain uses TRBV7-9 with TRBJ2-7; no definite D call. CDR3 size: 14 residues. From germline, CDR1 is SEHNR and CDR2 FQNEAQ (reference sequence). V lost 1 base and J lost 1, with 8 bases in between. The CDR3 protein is CASSLGTESYEQYF. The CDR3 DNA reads TGTGCCAGCAGCTTAGGAACGGAATCCTACGAGCAGTACTTC.

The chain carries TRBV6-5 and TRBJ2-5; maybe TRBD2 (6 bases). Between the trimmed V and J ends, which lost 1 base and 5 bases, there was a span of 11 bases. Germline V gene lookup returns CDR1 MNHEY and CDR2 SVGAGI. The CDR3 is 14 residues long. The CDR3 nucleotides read TGTGCCAGCAGTTACTTGACGGGAGATGAGACCCAGTACTTC. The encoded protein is CASSYLTGDETQYF.

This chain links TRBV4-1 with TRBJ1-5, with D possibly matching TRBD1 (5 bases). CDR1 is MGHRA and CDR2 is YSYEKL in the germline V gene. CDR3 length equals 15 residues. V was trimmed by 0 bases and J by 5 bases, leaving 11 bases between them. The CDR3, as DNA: TGCGCCAGCAGCCAAGATAGCCAGGGATATCAGCCCCAGCATTTT. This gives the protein CASSQDSQGYQPQHF.

The CDR3 spells CASSFGTGAYNEQFF. For the CDR3, the DNA is TGTGCCAGCAGTTTTGGGACTGGGGCCTACAATGAGCAGTTCTTC. The chain carries TRBV5-4 and TRBJ2-1; weak D call: TRBD2 (6 bases). Between the trimmed V and J ends, which lost 5 bases and 2 bases, there was a span of 14 bases. Germline assignment: CDR1 SGHNT and CDR2 YYREEE (reference sequence). The CDR3 runs 15 residues.

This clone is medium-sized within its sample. The CDR3 spells CASSIGQTNTEAFF. CDR3 nucleotide sequence: TGCGCCAGCAGCATAGGACAGACGAACACTGAAGCTTTCTTT. The genes are TRBV5-1 and TRBJ1-1, with D possibly matching TRBD1 (6 bases). V was cut by 4 bases and J by 1 base, with 11 bases left in between. The CDR3 is 14 amino acids. Germline V gene lookup returns CDR1 SGHRS and CDR2 YFSETQ.

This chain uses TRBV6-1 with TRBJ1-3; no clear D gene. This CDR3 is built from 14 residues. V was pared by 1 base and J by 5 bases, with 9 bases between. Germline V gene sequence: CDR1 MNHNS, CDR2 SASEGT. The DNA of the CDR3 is TGTGCCAGCAGTGAAGGGCCCCGTCGAAACACCATATATTTT. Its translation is CASSEGPRRNTIYF.

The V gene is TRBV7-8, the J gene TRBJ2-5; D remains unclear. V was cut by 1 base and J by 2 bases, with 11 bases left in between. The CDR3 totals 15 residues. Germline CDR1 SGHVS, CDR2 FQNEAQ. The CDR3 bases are TGTGCCAGCAGCTTAGGATCCGGGTCTCAAGAGACCCAGTACTTC. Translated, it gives CASSLGSGSQETQYF.

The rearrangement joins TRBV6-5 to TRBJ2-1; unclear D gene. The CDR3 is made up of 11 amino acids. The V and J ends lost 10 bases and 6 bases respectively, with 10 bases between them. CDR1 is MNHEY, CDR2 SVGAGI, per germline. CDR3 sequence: CATTESNEQFF. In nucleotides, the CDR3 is TGTGCCACAACGGAGTCCAATGAGCAGTTCTTC.